One T cell receptor beta chain is described in this entry. The data were obtained in a study of T cell responses to AZD1222 COVID-19 vaccine. Study at large: Pooled together were second doses at about 4 or about 12 weeks.

The CDR3 covers 13 residues. Germline CDR1 is SGHTA and CDR2 is FQGTGA. V lost 2 bases and J 7 bases, leaving 8 bases between the germline ends. Generated by immunoSEQ multiplex PCR, the TCRdb table keeps only in-frame clones and is missing some. The profile shows about 150,000 clones, approximately 90% of them singletons. This receptor was identified in an adult in good health. This specimen was peripheral blood, taken on day 0 of AZD1222 vaccination. The rearrangement joins TRBV7-3 to TRBJ2-2; no clear D. The CDR3 region has the DNA TGTGCCAGCAGCTTAGGTCTAGGCGGGGAGCTGTTTTTT. Translated, it gives CASSLGLGGELFF. The whole variable domain, filled in from reference TRBV7-3 and TRBJ2-2, reads GAGVSQTPSNKVTEKGKYVELRCDPISGHTALYWYRQSLGQGPEFLIYFQGTGAADDSGLPNDRFFAVRPEGSVSTLKIQRTERGDSAVYLCASSLGLGGELFFGEGSRLTVL.